The present entry profiles one T cell receptor (beta chain) with its context. This clonotype has just a few counts. No antigen is known for it. No qualities accompany the bases; no much larger clone lies one base away. The data originate from a study of spatial heterogeneity in lung cancer (dated by TCRdb to the late 2010s). As for the study more broadly: Donors were 72 patients with early-stage, untreated non-small cell lung cancer from the lung TRACERx cohort. At surgery, hundreds of tumor regions, 61 to 75 matched nontumor lung samples and more than 55 PBMC samples were TCR-sequenced for both alpha and beta chains. In the raw uncorrected reads, each unique combination of TCR and UMI appeared more than ten times on average. Follow-up PBMC samples were sequenced whenever available, with a median time to follow-up of about 24 months after resection. TCR repertoire features were related to nonsynonymous mutation counts determined by whole-exome sequencing of tumor tissue. TCR alpha and beta repertoires were quantitatively compared across multiple tumor regions, matched nontumor lung and blood in non-small cell lung cancer. Beta-chain transcripts were consistently detected in greater numbers than alpha-chain transcripts, which likely reflected higher beta-chain transcript abundance. What the study reported, not specific to this receptor: Confirming at a functional level the hypothesis that regional TCRs recognize regional mutations was considered to require additional single-cell paired TCR alpha and beta sequencing. Ubiquitous expanded tumor TCRs showed up in blood more often at tumor resection than at routine follow-up. Comparisons of baseline and follow-up blood repertoires included only 14 patients.

V trim: 5 bases; J trim: 4 bases; unmatched bases: 10. The CDR1 and CDR2 encoded by the germline V gene (reference sequence) are SGHAT and FQDESV. Inclusive of the bounding cysteine and phenylalanine, the CDR3 is 17 residues long. Left in the record is the CDR3 DNA by itself, 51 bases read in frame from the first base. Explained via the paper, the time point label denotes: blood at routine non-recurrence follow-up after resection. Without any cell sorting, TCR sequencing was performed on whole RNA extracted either from tumor and nontumor lung tissue or from cryopreserved PBMC samples. Only patients for whom sufficient RNA was available from at least two tumor regions were selected for TCR sequencing. Preparation of the library involved 5' RACE. TCRdb lists the instrument as NextSeq 500. The TCR library protocol attached a unique molecular identifier to each TCR cDNA molecule to allow correction of PCR and sequencing errors. Under the source paper's analysis protocol: TCR identification, UMI-based error correction and CDR3 extraction were performed with Decombinator tools. Expanded TCRs were defined as those above a frequency of 2 per 1,000, corresponding to the top 1% of the tumor frequency distribution. Each repertoire was subsampled 100 times to 5,000 TCRs, after which Renyi diversity was computed with the R vegan package. To build CDR3 similarity networks, amino acid triplet string-kernel similarity was used, and CDR3s were connected when their pairwise similarity was above 0.82. In TCRdb, the public reads were trimmed at Q25 with fastp and aligned with MiXCR, with productive beta chains retained. All rows with the same CDR3 protein become a single entry with the most common DNA and genes. V and J calls and clone size were set by TCRdb, not the authors. The sample profile shows tens of thousands of distinct CDR3 sequences; just under 20% of them were found once. The ten largest clonotypes hold 21% of the sample.

The rearrangement combines TRBV11-1 with TRBJ2-2; 10 central nucleotides agree with TRBD1. The input for sequencing was PBMCs, taken at follow-up. The source of this sequence is a male donor with early-stage non-small cell lung cancer. The CDR3 protein is CASSPRRGQGRTGELFF. The DNA sequence follows: TGTGCCAGCAGCCCTCGGAGGGGACAGGGGCGCACCGGGGAGCTGTTTTTT.